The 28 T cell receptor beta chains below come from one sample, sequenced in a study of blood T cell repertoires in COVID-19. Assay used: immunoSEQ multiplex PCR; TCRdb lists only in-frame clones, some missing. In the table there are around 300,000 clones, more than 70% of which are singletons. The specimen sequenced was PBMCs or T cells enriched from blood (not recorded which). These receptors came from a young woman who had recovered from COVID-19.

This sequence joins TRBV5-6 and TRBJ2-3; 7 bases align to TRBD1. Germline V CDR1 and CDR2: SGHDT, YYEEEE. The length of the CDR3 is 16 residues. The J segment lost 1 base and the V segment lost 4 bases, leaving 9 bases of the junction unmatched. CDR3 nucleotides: TGTGCCAGCAGCGAGGGTACAGGGGCGCGCACAGATACGCAGTATTTT. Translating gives CASSEGTGARTDTQYF.

The chain's CDR3 is CASNKDSSWGYTF. Written as DNA, the CDR3 is TGTGCCAGCAATAAGGACAGCAGTTGGGGCTACACCTTC. The gene calls are TRBV6-5 and TRBJ1-2; D is perhaps TRBD1 (6 bases). Germline loops: CDR1 MNHEY, CDR2 SVGAGI. CDR3 length: 13 residues. V was shortened by 7 bases and J by 8 bases, with 17 bases between the two germline ends.

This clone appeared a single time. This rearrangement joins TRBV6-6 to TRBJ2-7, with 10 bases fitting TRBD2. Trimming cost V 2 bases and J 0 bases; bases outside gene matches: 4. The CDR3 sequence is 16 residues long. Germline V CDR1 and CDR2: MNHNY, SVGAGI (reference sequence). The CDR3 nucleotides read TGTGCCAGCAGTTACCTCACTAGCGGGGCCTCCTACGAGCAGTACTTC. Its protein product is CASSYLTSGASYEQYF.

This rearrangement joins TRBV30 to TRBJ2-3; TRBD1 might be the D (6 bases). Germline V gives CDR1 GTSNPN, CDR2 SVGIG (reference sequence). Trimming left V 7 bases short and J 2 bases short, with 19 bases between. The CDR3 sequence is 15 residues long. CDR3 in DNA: TGTGCCTCGACCACAGGGACCCCGAACACAGATACGCAGTATTTT. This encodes CASTTGTPNTDTQYF. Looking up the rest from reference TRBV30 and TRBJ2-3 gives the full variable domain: SQTIHQWPATLVQPVGSPLSLECTVEGTSNPNLYWYRQAAGRGLQLLFYSVGIGQISSEVPQNLSASRPQDRQFILSSKKLLLSDSGFYLCASTTGTPNTDTQYFGPGTRLTVL.

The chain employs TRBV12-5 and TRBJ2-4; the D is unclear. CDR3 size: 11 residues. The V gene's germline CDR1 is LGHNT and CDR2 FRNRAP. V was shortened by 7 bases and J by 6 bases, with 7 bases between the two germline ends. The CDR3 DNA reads TGTGCTAGTGCCCTAGGAAACATTCAGTACTTC. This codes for CASALGNIQYF. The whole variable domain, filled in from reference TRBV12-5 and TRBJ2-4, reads DARVTQTPRHKVTEMGQEVTMRCQPILGHNTVFWYRQTMMQGLELLAYFRNRAPLDDSGMPKDRFSAEMPDATLATLKIQPSEPRDSAVYFCASALGNIQYFGAGTRLSVL.

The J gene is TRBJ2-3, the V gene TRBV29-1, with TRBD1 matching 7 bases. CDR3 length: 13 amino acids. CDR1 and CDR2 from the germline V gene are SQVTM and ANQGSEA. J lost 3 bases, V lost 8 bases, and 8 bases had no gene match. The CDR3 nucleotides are TGCAGCCGGACAGGTCTGGGGACAGATACGCAGTATTTT. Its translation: CSRTGLGTDTQYF.

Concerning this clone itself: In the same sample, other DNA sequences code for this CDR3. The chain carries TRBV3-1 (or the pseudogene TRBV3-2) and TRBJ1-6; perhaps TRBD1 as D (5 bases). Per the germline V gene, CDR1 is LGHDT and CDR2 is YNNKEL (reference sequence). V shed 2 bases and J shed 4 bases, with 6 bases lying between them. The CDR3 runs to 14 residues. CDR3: CASSQPGYNSPLHF. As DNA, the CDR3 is TGTGCCAGCAGCCAACCAGGGTATAATTCACCCCTCCACTTT.

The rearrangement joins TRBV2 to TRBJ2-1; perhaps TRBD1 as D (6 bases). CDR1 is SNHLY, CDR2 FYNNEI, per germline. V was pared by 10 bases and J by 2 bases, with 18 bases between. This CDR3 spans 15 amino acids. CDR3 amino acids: CATLQGQMAYNEQFF. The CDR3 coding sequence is TGTGCCACCTTACAGGGTCAGATGGCCTACAATGAGCAGTTCTTC.

The CDR3 region has the DNA TGTGCCAGCAGCTTGGTGGGCAGGGCCTACACTGAAGCTTTCTTT. As protein: CASSLVGRAYTEAFF. The J gene is TRBJ1-1, the V gene TRBV5-4; possible D gene TRBD1, 5 bases. Trimming shortened V by 0 bases and J by 3 bases, and 12 bases separated the two germline ends. This CDR3 comprises 15 residues. CDR1 is SGHNT, CDR2 YYREEE, per germline (reference sequence).

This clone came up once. CDR3 amino acids: CASNTGTVNSPLHF. The CDR3 nucleotides are TGTGCCAGCAATACCGGGACAGTTAATTCACCCCTCCACTTT. This chain connects TRBV9 to TRBJ1-6; 7 bases fit TRBD1. J lost 6 bases, V lost 6 bases, and 6 bases had no gene match. The CDR3 has 14 residues. The germline gives CDR1 SGDLS, CDR2 YYNGEE.

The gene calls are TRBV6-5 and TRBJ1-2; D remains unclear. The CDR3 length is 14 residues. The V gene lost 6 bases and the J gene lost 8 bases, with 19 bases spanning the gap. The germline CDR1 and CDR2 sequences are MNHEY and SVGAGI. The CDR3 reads CASSPGGRAGGYTF. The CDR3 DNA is TGTGCCAGCAGCCCGGGAGGAAGGGCGGGGGGCTACACCTTC.

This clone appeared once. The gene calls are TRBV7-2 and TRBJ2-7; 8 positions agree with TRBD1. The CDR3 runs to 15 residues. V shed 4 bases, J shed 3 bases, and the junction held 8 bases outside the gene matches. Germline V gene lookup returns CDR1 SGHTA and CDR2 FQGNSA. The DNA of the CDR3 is TGTGCCAGCAGCTCCCTTCGACAGGGGTTCTACGAGCAGTACTTC. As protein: CASSSLRQGFYEQYF.

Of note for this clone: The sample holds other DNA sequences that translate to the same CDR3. The CDR3 sequence: CASSSGQGSEAFF. As DNA, the CDR3 is TGTGCCAGCAGTTCCGGACAGGGGAGTGAAGCTTTCTTT. This rearrangement joins TRBV28 to TRBJ1-1; 9 bases align to TRBD1. The germline V gene has CDR1 MDHEN and CDR2 SYDVKM. This CDR3 has 13 amino acids. With 4 bases clipped from V and 7 bases from J, the junction kept 4 bases outside the gene matches.

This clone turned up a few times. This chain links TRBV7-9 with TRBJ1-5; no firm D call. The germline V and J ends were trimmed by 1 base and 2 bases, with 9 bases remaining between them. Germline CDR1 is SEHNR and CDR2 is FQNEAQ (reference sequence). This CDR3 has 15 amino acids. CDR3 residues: CASSLGLSGNQPQHF. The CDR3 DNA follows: TGTGCCAGCAGCTTAGGCTTGTCAGGCAATCAGCCCCAGCATTTT.

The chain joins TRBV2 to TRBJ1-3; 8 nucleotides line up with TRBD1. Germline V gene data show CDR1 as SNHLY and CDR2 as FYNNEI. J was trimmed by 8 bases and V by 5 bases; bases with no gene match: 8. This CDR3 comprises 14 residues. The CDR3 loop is CASSRDRGQDTIYF. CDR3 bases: TGTGCCAGCAGTCGCGACAGGGGACAAGACACCATATATTTT. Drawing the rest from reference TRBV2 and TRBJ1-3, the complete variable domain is EPEVTQTPSHQVTQMGQEVILRCVPISNHLYFYWYRQILGQKVEFLVSFYNNEISEKSEIFDDQFSVERPDGSNFTLKIRSTKLEDSAMYFCASSRDRGQDTIYFGEGSWLTVV.

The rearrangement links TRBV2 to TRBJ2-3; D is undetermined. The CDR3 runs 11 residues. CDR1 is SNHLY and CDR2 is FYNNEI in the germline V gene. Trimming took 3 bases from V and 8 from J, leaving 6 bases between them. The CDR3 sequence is CASSDGTTQYF. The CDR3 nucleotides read TGTGCCAGCAGTGATGGCACTACGCAGTATTTT.

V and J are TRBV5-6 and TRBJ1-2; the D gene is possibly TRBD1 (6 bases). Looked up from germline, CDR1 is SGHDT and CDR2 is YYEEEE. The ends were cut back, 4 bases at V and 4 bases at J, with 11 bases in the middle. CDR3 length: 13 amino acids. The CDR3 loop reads CASSPGTFYGYTF. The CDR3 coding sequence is TGTGCCAGCAGCCCTGGGACATTCTATGGCTACACCTTC.

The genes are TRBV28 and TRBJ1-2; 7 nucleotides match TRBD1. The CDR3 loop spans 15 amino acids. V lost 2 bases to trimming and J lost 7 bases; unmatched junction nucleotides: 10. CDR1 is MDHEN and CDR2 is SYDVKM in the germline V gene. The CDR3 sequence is CASSLPTGDLAGYTF. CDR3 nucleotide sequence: TGTGCCAGCAGTTTACCAACAGGGGACCTTGCTGGCTACACCTTC.

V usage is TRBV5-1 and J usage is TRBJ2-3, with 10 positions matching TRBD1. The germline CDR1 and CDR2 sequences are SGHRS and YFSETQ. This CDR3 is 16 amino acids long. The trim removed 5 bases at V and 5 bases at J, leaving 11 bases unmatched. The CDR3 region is CASRPRGQGLGDTQYF. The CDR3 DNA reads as TGCGCCAGCAGACCTAGGGGACAGGGGTTGGGAGATACGCAGTATTTT.

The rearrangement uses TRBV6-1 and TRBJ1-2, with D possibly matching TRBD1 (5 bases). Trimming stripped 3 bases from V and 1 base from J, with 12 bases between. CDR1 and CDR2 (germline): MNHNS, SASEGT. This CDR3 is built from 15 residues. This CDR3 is CASSDGAGRNYGYTF. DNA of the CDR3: TGTGCCAGCAGTGACGGCGCGGGACGTAACTATGGCTACACCTTC.

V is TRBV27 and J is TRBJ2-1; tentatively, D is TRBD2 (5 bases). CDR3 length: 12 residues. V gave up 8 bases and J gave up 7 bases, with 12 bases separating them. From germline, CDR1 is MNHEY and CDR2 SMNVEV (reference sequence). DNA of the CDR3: TGTGCCAGCGCTCGGGGTCCTAATGAGCAGTTCTTC. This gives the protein CASARGPNEQFF.

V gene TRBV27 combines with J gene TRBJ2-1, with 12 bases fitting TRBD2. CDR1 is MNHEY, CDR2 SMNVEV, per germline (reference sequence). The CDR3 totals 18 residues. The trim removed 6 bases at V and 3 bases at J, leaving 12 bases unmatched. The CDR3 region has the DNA TGTGCCAGCAGCCCTAGCGGGGGGGCCCAGTATGGCTACAATGAGCAGTTCTTC. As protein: CASSPSGGAQYGYNEQFF.

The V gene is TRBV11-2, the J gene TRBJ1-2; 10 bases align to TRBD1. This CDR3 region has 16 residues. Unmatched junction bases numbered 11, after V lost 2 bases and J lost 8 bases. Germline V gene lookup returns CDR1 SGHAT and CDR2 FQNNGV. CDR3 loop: CASSLSPGDRGRGYTF. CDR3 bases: TGTGCCAGCAGCTTATCTCCGGGGGACAGGGGTAGGGGCTACACCTTC.

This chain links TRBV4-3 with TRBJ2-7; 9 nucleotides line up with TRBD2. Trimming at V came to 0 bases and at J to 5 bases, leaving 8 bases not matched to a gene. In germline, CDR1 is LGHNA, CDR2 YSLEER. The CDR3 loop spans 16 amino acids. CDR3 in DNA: TGCGCCAGCAGCCAAGACGGGGCGGGGGGGCTGGACGAGCAGTACTTC. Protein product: CASSQDGAGGLDEQYF.

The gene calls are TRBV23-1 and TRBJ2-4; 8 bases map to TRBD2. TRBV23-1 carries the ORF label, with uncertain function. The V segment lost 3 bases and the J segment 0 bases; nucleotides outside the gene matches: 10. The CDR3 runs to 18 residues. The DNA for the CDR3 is TGCGCCAGCAGTCACCCCCTCCGGGAGGGGGTAGCCAAAAACATTCAGTACTTC. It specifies CASSHPLREGVAKNIQYF.

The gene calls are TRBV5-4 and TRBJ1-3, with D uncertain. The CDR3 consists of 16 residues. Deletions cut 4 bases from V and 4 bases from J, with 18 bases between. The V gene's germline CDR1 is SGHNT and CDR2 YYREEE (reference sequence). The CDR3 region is CASSKTGGFLGNTIYF. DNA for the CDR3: TGTGCCAGCAGCAAAACCGGAGGATTTCTCGGAAACACCATATATTTT.

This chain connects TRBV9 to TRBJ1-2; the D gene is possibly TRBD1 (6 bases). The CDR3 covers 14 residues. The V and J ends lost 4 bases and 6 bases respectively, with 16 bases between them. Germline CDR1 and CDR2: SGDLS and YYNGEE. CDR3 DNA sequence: TGTGCCAGCAGCTCAGCGGGGGGCCGAGATGGCTACACCTTC. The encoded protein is CASSSAGGRDGYTF.

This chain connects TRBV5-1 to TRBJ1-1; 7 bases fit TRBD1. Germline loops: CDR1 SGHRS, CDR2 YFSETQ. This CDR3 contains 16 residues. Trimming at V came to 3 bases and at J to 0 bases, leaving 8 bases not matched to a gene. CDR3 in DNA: TGCGCCAGCAGCTCCCCGGACAGGTCCATGAACACTGAAGCTTTCTTT. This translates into CASSSPDRSMNTEAFF.